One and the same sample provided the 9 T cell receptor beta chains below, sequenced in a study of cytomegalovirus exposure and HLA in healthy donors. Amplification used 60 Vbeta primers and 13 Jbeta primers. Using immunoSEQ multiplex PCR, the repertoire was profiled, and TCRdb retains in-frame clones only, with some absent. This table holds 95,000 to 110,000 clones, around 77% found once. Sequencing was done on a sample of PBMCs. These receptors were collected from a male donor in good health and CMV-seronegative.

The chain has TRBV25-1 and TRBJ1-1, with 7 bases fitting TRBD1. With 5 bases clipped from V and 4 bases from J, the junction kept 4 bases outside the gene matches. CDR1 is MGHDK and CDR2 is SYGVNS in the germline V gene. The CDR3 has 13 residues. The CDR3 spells CASSYRGGTEAFF. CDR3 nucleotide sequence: TGTGCCAGCAGTTACAGGGGTGGCACTGAAGCTTTCTTT. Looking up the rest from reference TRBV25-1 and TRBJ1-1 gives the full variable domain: EADIYQTPRYLVIGTGKKITLECSQTMGHDKMYWYQQDPGMELHLIHYSYGVNSTEKGDLSSESTVSRIRTEHFPLTLESARPSHTSQYLCASSYRGGTEAFFGQGTRLTVV.

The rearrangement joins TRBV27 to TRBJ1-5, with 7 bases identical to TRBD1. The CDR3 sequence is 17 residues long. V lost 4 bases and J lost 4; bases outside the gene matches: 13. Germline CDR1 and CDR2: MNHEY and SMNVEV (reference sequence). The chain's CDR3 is CASSSRQGEDINQPQHF. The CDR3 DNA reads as TGTGCCAGCAGTTCAAGACAGGGTGAAGACATAAATCAGCCCCAGCATTTT.

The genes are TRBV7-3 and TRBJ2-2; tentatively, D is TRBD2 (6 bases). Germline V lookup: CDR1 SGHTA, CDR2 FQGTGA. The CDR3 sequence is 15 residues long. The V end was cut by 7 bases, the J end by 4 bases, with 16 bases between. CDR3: CASTEVTSGTGELFF. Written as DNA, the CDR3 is TGTGCCAGCACCGAGGTGACTAGTGGCACCGGGGAGCTGTTTTTT. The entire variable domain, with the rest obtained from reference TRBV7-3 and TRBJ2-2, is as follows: GAGVSQTPSNKVTEKGKYVELRCDPISGHTALYWYRQSLGQGPEFLIYFQGTGAADDSGLPNDRFFAVRPEGSVSTLKIQRTERGDSAVYLCASTEVTSGTGELFFGEGSRLTVL.

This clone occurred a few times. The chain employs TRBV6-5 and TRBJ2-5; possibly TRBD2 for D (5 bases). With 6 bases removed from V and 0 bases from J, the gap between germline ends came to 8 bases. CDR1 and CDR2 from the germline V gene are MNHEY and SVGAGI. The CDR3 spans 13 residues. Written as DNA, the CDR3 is TGTGCCAGCAGGCCCGGGAACCAAGAGACCCAGTACTTC. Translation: CASRPGNQETQYF.

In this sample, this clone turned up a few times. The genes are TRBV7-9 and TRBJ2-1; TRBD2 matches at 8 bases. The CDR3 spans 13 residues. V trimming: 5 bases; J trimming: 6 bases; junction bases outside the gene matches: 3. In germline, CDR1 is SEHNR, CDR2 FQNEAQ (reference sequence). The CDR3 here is CASSKSGSNEQFF. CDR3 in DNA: TGTGCCAGCAGCAAGAGCGGGAGCAATGAGCAGTTCTTC.

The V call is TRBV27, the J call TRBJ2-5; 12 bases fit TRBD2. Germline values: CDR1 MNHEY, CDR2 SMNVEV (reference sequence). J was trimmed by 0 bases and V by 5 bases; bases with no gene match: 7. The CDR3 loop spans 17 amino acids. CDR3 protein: CASSPRTSGTYQETQYF. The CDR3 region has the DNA TGTGCCAGCAGTCCACGGACTAGCGGGACGTACCAAGAGACCCAGTACTTC.

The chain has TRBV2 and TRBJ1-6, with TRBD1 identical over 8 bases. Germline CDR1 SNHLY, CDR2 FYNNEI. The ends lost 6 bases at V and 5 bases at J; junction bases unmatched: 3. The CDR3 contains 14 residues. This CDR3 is CASSLTGDNSPLHF. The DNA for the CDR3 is TGTGCCAGCAGCTTGACAGGGGATAATTCACCCCTCCACTTT. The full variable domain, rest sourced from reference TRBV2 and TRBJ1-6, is EPEVTQTPSHQVTQMGQEVILRCVPISNHLYFYWYRQILGQKVEFLVSFYNNEISEKSEIFDDQFSVERPDGSNFTLKIRSTKLEDSAMYFCASSLTGDNSPLHFGNGTRLTVT.

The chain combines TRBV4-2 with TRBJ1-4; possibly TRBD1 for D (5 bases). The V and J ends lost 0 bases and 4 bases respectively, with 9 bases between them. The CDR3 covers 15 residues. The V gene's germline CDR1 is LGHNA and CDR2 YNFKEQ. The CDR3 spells CASSQDGGGNEKLFF. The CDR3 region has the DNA TGTGCCAGCAGCCAAGACGGGGGGGGTAATGAAAAACTGTTTTTT.

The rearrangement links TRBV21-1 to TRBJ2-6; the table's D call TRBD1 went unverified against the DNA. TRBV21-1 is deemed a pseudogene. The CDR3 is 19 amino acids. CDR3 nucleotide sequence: TGTGCCAGCAGCATATCCAGGATAGGTTCCCTCTCTGGGGCCAACGTCCTGACTTTC. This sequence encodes CASSISRIGSLSGANVLTF.